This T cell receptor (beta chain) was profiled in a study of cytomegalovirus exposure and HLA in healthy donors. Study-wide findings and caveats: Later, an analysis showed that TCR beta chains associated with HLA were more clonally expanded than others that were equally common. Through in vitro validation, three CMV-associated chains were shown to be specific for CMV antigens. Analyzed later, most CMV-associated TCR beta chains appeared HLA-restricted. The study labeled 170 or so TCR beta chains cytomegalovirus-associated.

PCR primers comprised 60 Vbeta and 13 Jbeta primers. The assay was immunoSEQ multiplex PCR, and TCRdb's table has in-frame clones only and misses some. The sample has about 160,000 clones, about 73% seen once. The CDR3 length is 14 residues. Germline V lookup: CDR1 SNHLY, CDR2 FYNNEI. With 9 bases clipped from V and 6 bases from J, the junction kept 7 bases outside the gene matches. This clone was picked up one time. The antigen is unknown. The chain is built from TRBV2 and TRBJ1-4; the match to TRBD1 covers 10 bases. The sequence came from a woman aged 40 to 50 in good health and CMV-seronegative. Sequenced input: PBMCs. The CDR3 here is CASRKGTGDEKLFF. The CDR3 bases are TGTGCCAGTCGCAAGGGGACAGGGGATGAAAAACTGTTTTTT.